These T cell receptor beta chains were read from a single sample in a study of PD-L1 blockade in urothelial cancer. Data came from immunoSEQ multiplex PCR; TCRdb stores just in-frame clones and leaves some out. The repertoire includes 40,000 or so clones, around 82% of them detected once, and around 14% sits in the top ten. The sequences come from PBMCs, collected around atezolizumab (anti-PD-L1) treatment. The source of these receptors is a man aged 55 to 70 with urothelial cancer. Both conserved end residues are part of each CDR3. D genes are given only for firm matches. Not every row has a clone size; where given, it reads once, few, many or a size class.

D: -
size: -
V: TRBV19
J: TRBJ2-3
CDR3: CASSTLGAGTDTQYF
DNA: TGTGCCAGTAGTACCCTGGGAGCGGGCACAGATACGCAGTATTTT

D: TRBD1
size: -
V: TRBV5-4
J: TRBJ2-7
CDR3: CASSLGQGQPYEQYF
DNA: TGTGCCAGCAGCTTGGGACAGGGGCAACCCTACGAGCAGTACTTC

D: TRBD2
size: -
V: TRBV7-8
J: TRBJ2-3
CDR3: CASSLAKTSGGARSATQYF
DNA: TGTGCCAGCAGCTTAGCTAAGACTAGCGGGGGGGCGAGGTCGGCGACGCAGTATTTT

D: TRBD1
size: -
V: TRBV29-1
J: TRBJ1-4
CDR3: CSAFDRDEKLFF
DNA: TGCAGCGCCTTCGACAGGGACGAAAAACTGTTTTTT

D: -
size: -
V: TRBV2
J: TRBJ1-2
CDR3: CASSELVNYGYTF
DNA: TGTGCCAGCAGTGAACTCGTTAACTATGGCTACACCTTC

D: -
size: once
V: TRBV6-1
J: TRBJ1-1
CDR3: CASSGAPGTEAFF
DNA: TGTGCCAGCAGTGGCGCCCCGGGCACTGAAGCTTTCTTT

D: -
size: -
V: TRBV7-9
J: TRBJ2-5
CDR3: CASSFPGEETQYF
DNA: TGTGCCAGCAGCTTCCCGGGGGAAGAGACCCAGTACTTC

D: -
size: -
V: TRBV19
J: TRBJ1-5
CDR3: CASSIHGGSESNQPQHF
DNA: TGTGCCAGTAGTATCCACGGAGGGTCCGAGAGCAATCAGCCCCAGCATTTT

D: -
size: -
V: TRBV7-2
J: TRBJ2-1
CDR3: CTSSLDSLSRSEQFF
DNA: TGTACCAGCAGCTTGGACAGTTTATCACGCAGTGAGCAGTTCTTC

D: TRBD2
size: -
V: TRBV11-2
J: TRBJ2-5
CDR3: CASSLVAGGPQETQYF
DNA: TGTGCCAGCAGCTTAGTCGCGGGGGGGCCCCAAGAGACCCAGTACTTC

D: -
size: -
V: TRBV2
J: TRBJ1-1
CDR3: CATLSWGVNTEAFF
DNA: TGTGCCACCCTGAGTTGGGGAGTGAACACTGAAGCTTTCTTT

D: -
size: -
V: TRBV19
J: TRBJ1-1
CDR3: CASSMSGRTFF
DNA: TGTGCCAGTAGTATGTCAGGGCGGACTTTCTTT

D: -
size: -
V: TRBV5-1
J: TRBJ2-5
CDR3: CASSLGNIGAQETQYF
DNA: TGCGCCAGCAGCTTGGGAAATATTGGGGCCCAAGAGACCCAGTACTTC

D: -
size: -
V: TRBV19
J: TRBJ1-4
CDR3: CATRQNLATNEKLFF
DNA: TGTGCCACCAGACAAAATTTGGCAACTAATGAAAAACTGTTTTTT

D: -
size: -
V: TRBV5-8
J: TRBJ2-3
CDR3: CASSLLGGRTDTQYF
DNA: TGTGCCAGCAGCTTGTTGGGGGGGCGGACAGATACGCAGTATTTT

D: TRBD1
size: once
V: TRBV28
J: TRBJ1-5
CDR3: CASSRGGQGTNQPQHF
DNA: TGTGCCAGCAGTCGCGGCGGACAGGGAACCAATCAGCCCCAGCATTTT

D: TRBD2
size: -
V: TRBV5-4
J: TRBJ2-3
CDR3: CASSLAAGGTDTQYF
DNA: TGTGCCAGCAGCTTGGCCGCGGGGGGGACTGATACGCAGTATTTT

D: -
size: -
V: TRBV18
J: TRBJ1-3
CDR3: CASSPGAGGNTIYF
DNA: TGTGCCAGCTCACCAGGGGCCGGTGGAAACACCATATATTTT

D: -
size: -
V: TRBV5-6
J: TRBJ1-4
CDR3: CASSRSPGSGFLNEKLFF
DNA: TGTGCCAGCAGCCGGAGTCCCGGGTCAGGGTTTCTTAATGAAAAACTGTTTTTT

D: TRBD1
size: -
V: TRBV19
J: TRBJ1-1
CDR3: CASSIGTGFEAFF
DNA: TGTGCCAGTAGTATAGGGACAGGGTTTGAGGCTTTCTTT

D: TRBD1
size: -
V: TRBV5-5
J: TRBJ2-3
CDR3: CASSTTGGDTQYF
DNA: TGTGCCAGCAGCACAACAGGGGGAGATACGCAGTATTTT

D: -
size: -
V: TRBV4-1
J: TRBJ1-5
CDR3: CASSQTDANQPQHF
DNA: TGCGCCAGCAGCCAAACAGACGCCAATCAGCCCCAGCATTTT

D: -
size: once
V: TRBV6-1
J: TRBJ1-5
CDR3: CASSDLDSFNQPQHF
DNA: TGTGCCAGCAGTGACCTGGACAGTTTCAATCAGCCCCAGCATTTT

D: TRBD2
size: -
V: TRBV29-1
J: TRBJ2-3
CDR3: CSARTSGVKGYTQYF
DNA: TGCAGCGCTCGGACTAGCGGGGTAAAGGGGTATACGCAGTATTTT

D: TRBD1
size: few
V: TRBV10-1
J: TRBJ2-2
CDR3: CASSGQGASGELFF
DNA: TGCGCCAGCAGTGGGCAGGGGGCCTCCGGGGAGCTGTTTTTT

D: TRBD2
size: once
V: TRBV7-9
J: TRBJ2-7
CDR3: CASSFPGLNYEQYF
DNA: TGTGCCAGCAGCTTCCCGGGACTAAACTACGAGCAGTACTTC

D: -
size: -
V: TRBV4-3
J: TRBJ2-7
CDR3: CASSQGVEGYEQYF
DNA: TGCGCCAGCAGCCAAGGGGTTGAGGGCTACGAGCAGTACTTC

D: -
size: -
V: TRBV28
J: TRBJ1-5
CDR3: CASWGRGDNQPQHF
DNA: TGTGCCAGCTGGGGCAGGGGTGACAATCAGCCCCAGCATTTT

D: TRBD1
size: -
V: TRBV5-1
J: TRBJ2-5
CDR3: CASSLRAGGPQETQYF
DNA: TGCGCCAGCAGCTTGAGGGCAGGGGGTCCTCAAGAGACCCAGTACTTC

D: TRBD1
size: -
V: TRBV29-1
J: TRBJ1-3
CDR3: CSVPGTGAGNTIYF
DNA: TGCAGCGTTCCCGGGACAGGGGCTGGAAACACCATATATTTT

D: -
size: -
V: TRBV7-2
J: TRBJ1-3
CDR3: CASGRGISGNTIYF
DNA: TGTGCCAGCGGCAGGGGCATTAGTGGAAACACCATATATTTT

D: TRBD1
size: -
V: TRBV28
J: TRBJ2-2
CDR3: CATGQTTGELFF
DNA: TGTGCCACGGGACAGACCACCGGGGAGCTGTTTTTT

D: TRBD2
size: once
V: TRBV30
J: TRBJ2-7
CDR3: CAWSHPGGGREQYF
DNA: TGTGCCTGGAGTCACCCGGGGGGGGGTCGCGAGCAGTACTTC

D: TRBD1
size: -
V: TRBV6-5
J: TRBJ1-2
CDR3: CASRRTGGDYGYTF
DNA: TGTGCCAGCAGACGGACAGGGGGCGACTATGGCTACACCTTC

D: -
size: -
V: TRBV29-1
J: TRBJ2-2
CDR3: CSGQGLDTGELFF
DNA: TGCAGCGGCCAGGGGTTGGACACCGGGGAGCTGTTTTTT

D: TRBD1
size: once
V: TRBV6-5
J: TRBJ2-7
CDR3: CASSYGRQGAYEQYF
DNA: TGTGCCAGCAGTTACGGCCGGCAGGGGGCCTACGAGCAGTACTTC

D: TRBD1
size: -
V: TRBV28
J: TRBJ1-2
CDR3: CASSFPTGPNYGYTF
DNA: TGTGCCAGCAGTTTTCCGACAGGGCCTAACTATGGCTACACCTTC

D: TRBD2
size: -
V: TRBV30
J: TRBJ2-2
CDR3: CAWILADGTGELFF
DNA: TGTGCCTGGATTCTAGCGGACGGGACCGGGGAGCTGTTTTTT

D: -
size: -
V: TRBV5-1
J: TRBJ1-4
CDR3: CASSLAGQRNEKLFF
DNA: TGCGCCAGCAGCTTGGCCGGACAGCGAAATGAAAAACTGTTTTTT

D: TRBD2
size: -
V: TRBV5-6
J: TRBJ2-7
CDR3: CASSYQRGARHEQYF
DNA: TGTGCCAGCAGCTATCAGCGGGGGGCAAGGCACGAGCAGTACTTC

D: -
size: -
V: TRBV2
J: TRBJ2-7
CDR3: CASRADRQGTYEQYF
DNA: TGTGCCAGCCGCGCCGACAGACAAGGGACCTACGAGCAGTACTTC

D: -
size: -
V: TRBV5-4
J: TRBJ2-3
CDR3: CASSLRRAMADTQYF
DNA: TGTGCCAGCAGCTTGAGAAGAGCCATGGCAGATACGCAGTATTTT

D: TRBD1
size: -
V: TRBV5-1
J: TRBJ2-7
CDR3: CASSLVGDSHEQYF
DNA: TGCGCCAGCAGCTTGGTAGGGGACAGCCACGAGCAGTACTTC

D: -
size: -
V: TRBV29-1
J: TRBJ1-4
CDR3: CSVEEGSTTNEKLFF
DNA: TGCAGCGTTGAAGAAGGTAGCACAACTAATGAAAAACTGTTTTTT

D: -
size: -
V: TRBV27
J: TRBJ2-2
CDR3: CASSQTEIGELFF
DNA: TGTGCCAGCAGTCAAACAGAGATCGGGGAGCTGTTTTTT

D: -
size: few
V: TRBV7-2
J: TRBJ1-2
CDR3: CASSLDSGKDYGYTF
DNA: TGTGCCAGCAGCTTAGATTCAGGGAAGGACTATGGCTACACCTTC

D: TRBD2
size: -
V: TRBV9
J: TRBJ2-5
CDR3: CASSVGGRAQETQYF
DNA: TGTGCCAGCAGCGTAGGCGGGAGGGCCCAAGAGACCCAGTACTTC

D: -
size: -
V: TRBV6-1
J: TRBJ2-3
CDR3: CASSERRGLDTQYF
DNA: TGTGCCAGCAGTGAACGGCGGGGCTTAGATACGCAGTATTTT

D: TRBD1
size: -
V: TRBV28
J: TRBJ2-7
CDR3: CASSWGTGAYEQYF
DNA: TGTGCCAGCAGTTGGGGGACAGGGGCCTACGAGCAGTACTTC

D: TRBD1
size: once
V: TRBV7-2
J: TRBJ2-7
CDR3: CASSFGTGYEQYF
DNA: TGTGCCAGCAGCTTTGGGACAGGGTACGAGCAGTACTTC

D: TRBD1
size: -
V: TRBV5-1
J: TRBJ2-5
CDR3: CASSSGGLRETQYF
DNA: TGCGCCAGCAGCTCAGGGGGCTTAAGAGAGACCCAGTACTTC

D: TRBD2
size: -
V: TRBV28
J: TRBJ2-3
CDR3: CASRPPGTSGSTQYF
DNA: TGTGCCAGCAGGCCACCCGGGACTAGCGGATCTACGCAGTATTTT

D: -
size: -
V: TRBV5-6
J: TRBJ1-2
CDR3: CASSLRWGGLGYTF
DNA: TGTGCCAGCAGCTTGAGATGGGGGGGGCTTGGCTACACCTTC

D: -
size: many
V: TRBV15
J: TRBJ2-1
CDR3: CATSREQARNEQFF
DNA: TGTGCCACCAGCAGAGAGCAAGCCCGTAATGAGCAGTTCTTC

D: -
size: -
V: TRBV14
J: TRBJ1-2
CDR3: CASSQDLGQNYGYTF
DNA: TGTGCCAGCAGCCAAGACCTCGGACAAAACTATGGCTACACCTTC

D: -
size: -
V: TRBV27
J: TRBJ2-3
CDR3: CASSLGGGRVTDTQYF
DNA: TGTGCCAGCAGTTTAGGGGGGGGCAGGGTTACAGATACGCAGTATTTT

D: -
size: -
V: TRBV9
J: TRBJ2-3
CDR3: CASSVESGGGGTDTQYF
DNA: TGTGCCAGCAGCGTAGAGTCCGGGGGCGGGGGAACAGATACGCAGTATTTT